Reported below is one T cell receptor beta chain. Using immunoSEQ multiplex PCR, the repertoire was profiled, and TCRdb retains in-frame clones only, with some absent. This table has roughly 170,000 clones, 74% appearing once. The entry originates in a study of blood T cell repertoires in COVID-19. As for the study in general: Acute and convalescent COVID-19 specimens originated in the United States, Italy and Spain. Sources were T cells, B-cell-depleted T cells, or PBMCs; the material itself was cDNA or gDNA.

CDR3 size: 13 residues. In germline, CDR1 is SGHAT, CDR2 FQNNGV. The V end lost 1 base, the J end lost 3 bases, and 6 bases lay between the germline ends. J is TRBJ2-5 and V is TRBV11-2; TRBD2 is a possible D gene (5 bases). This sequence was found in a woman aged 80 or older with acute or convalescent COVID-19. The specimen was peripheral blood. The CDR3 nucleotides read TGTGCCAGCAGCTTAGGAGCGGAAGAGACCCAGTACTTC. This codes for CASSLGAEETQYF. The full variable domain, its missing parts supplied by reference TRBV11-2 and TRBJ2-5, is EAGVAQSPRYKIIEKRQSVAFWCNPISGHATLYWYQQILGQGPKLLIQFQNNGVVDDSQLPKDRFSAERLKGVDSTLKIQPAKLEDSAVYLCASSLGAEETQYFGPGTRLLVL.